Listed here are 16 T cell receptor beta chains from one sample, sequenced in a study of blood T cell repertoires in COVID-19. TCRdb's table, derived via immunoSEQ multiplex PCR, lists solely in-frame clones and lacks some. The sample has roughly 290,000 clones, 80% to 90% seen once. Material for sequencing was PBMCs or T cells enriched from blood (not recorded which). Receptors were obtained from a woman aged 25 to 45 who had recovered from COVID-19.

The count of this clone is one. The chain has TRBV6-5 and TRBJ2-7, with a weak D call TRBD2 (5 bases). Germline V gene lookup returns CDR1 MNHEY and CDR2 SVGAGI. The CDR3 runs 15 residues. Deletions cut 11 bases from V and 0 bases from J, with 20 bases between. The CDR3 protein is CAARRREWGSYEQYF. CDR3 nucleotide sequence: TGTGCCGCCAGAAGAAGGGAGTGGGGCTCCTACGAGCAGTACTTC.

The chain combines TRBV6-5 with TRBJ2-3; maybe TRBD2 (6 bases). The germline V gene has CDR1 MNHEY and CDR2 SVGAGI. Trimming left V 7 bases short and J 4 bases short, with 18 bases between. The CDR3 spans 15 residues. The CDR3, as DNA: TGTGCCAGCAAAGTAACGGAGGGGAGCGCAGATACGCAGTATTTT. As protein: CASKVTEGSADTQYF.

This chain uses TRBV2 with TRBJ2-7; 10 bases line up with TRBD1. Germline-derived CDR1 and CDR2 are SNHLY and FYNNEI. This CDR3 spans 15 amino acids. V lost 8 bases to trimming and J lost 5 bases; unmatched junction nucleotides: 12. The CDR3 DNA sequence: TGTGCCAGCTTTGGGGATGACAGGGGGCTGGACGAGCAGTACTTC. Its translation: CASFGDDRGLDEQYF.

This chain links TRBV5-5 with TRBJ1-2; the match to TRBD1 covers 7 bases. Germline V gives CDR1 SGHKS, CDR2 YYEKEE (reference sequence). V gave up 5 bases and J gave up 4 bases; unmatched junction bases: 8. This CDR3 contains 14 residues. This CDR3 reads CASSKYRGGYGYTF. The CDR3 region has the DNA TGTGCCAGCAGTAAATACAGGGGAGGCTATGGCTACACCTTC.

This clone has just a few counts. The rearrangement links TRBV1 to TRBJ2-5; the table's D call of TRBD2 was not tested on the DNA. TRBV1 is deemed a pseudogene. The CDR3 consists of 15 residues. The DNA for the CDR3 is TGCACCAGCAGCCAGGGACTAGCGAGCCAAGAGACCCAGTACTTC. This gives the protein CTSSQGLASQETQYF.

CDR3 DNA sequence: TGTGCCAGCAGTTCGATGGGGGGGTCAGGCACTGAAGCTTTCTTT. It encodes CASSSMGGSGTEAFF. This rearrangement joins TRBV6-5 to TRBJ1-1, with D perhaps matching TRBD1 (5 bases). Germline V CDR1 and CDR2: MNHEY, SVGAGI. The V and J ends lost 4 bases and 4 bases respectively, with 16 bases between them. The length of the CDR3 is 15 residues.

V usage is TRBV11-3 and J usage is TRBJ2-1; 7 bases fit TRBD2. V gave up 6 bases and J gave up 8 bases; unmatched junction bases: 4. This CDR3 has 12 residues. The germline gives CDR1 SGHNT, CDR2 YENEEA. DNA of the CDR3: TGTGCCAGCAGTGGTGGGGGGGATGAGCAGTTCTTC. Protein sequence: CASSGGGDEQFF.

The chain's CDR3 is CASSVAGKGMNTEAFF. The CDR3 region has the DNA TGTGCCAGCAGCGTAGCTGGGAAGGGGATGAACACTGAAGCTTTCTTT. This rearrangement joins TRBV9 to TRBJ1-1; possibly TRBD1 for D (5 bases). V was pared by 0 bases and J by 0 bases, with 12 bases between. The CDR3 spans 16 residues. In germline, CDR1 is SGDLS, CDR2 YYNGEE.

The chain employs TRBV11-2 and TRBJ1-2, with D possibly TRBD1 on 6 matching bases. This CDR3 contains 16 residues. The germline V gene has CDR1 SGHAT and CDR2 FQNNGV. The V gene lost 4 bases and the J gene lost 6 bases, with 21 bases spanning the gap. CDR3 in amino acids: CASSSTSGEGVDGYTF. CDR3 nucleotides: TGTGCCAGCAGCTCGACCAGCGGGGAGGGGGTCGATGGCTACACCTTC.

The V call is TRBV27, the J call TRBJ1-6; 7 nucleotides match TRBD1. V lost 5 bases and J lost 6; bases outside the gene matches: 13. Germline CDR1 is MNHEY and CDR2 is SMNVEV (reference sequence). The CDR3 is 17 residues long. The CDR3 here is CASSPRVSQGVNSPLHF. Here the CDR3 DNA reads TGTGCCAGCAGTCCCCGAGTTTCGCAGGGGGTTAATTCACCCCTCCACTTT.

The V and J genes are TRBV7-9 and TRBJ2-7; tentative D call: TRBD1 (6 bases). The CDR3 spans 14 residues. The V gene lost 5 bases and the J gene lost 3 bases, with 14 bases spanning the gap. Germline V CDR1 and CDR2: SEHNR, FQNEAQ (reference sequence). Here the CDR3 reads CASSPGTSLYEQYF. CDR3 nucleotides: TGTGCCAGCAGCCCCGGGACATCCCTCTACGAGCAGTACTTC.

The chain has TRBV27 and TRBJ2-7; TRBD1 matches 10 bases. The germline CDR1 and CDR2 sequences are MNHEY and SMNVEV (reference sequence). V shed 4 bases, J shed 3 bases, and the junction held 6 bases outside the gene matches. The CDR3 runs 15 residues. CDR3 DNA: TGTGCCAGCAGTTCCCCCGGGACAGGGGACTACGAGCAGTACTTC. Amino acids: CASSSPGTGDYEQYF.

The rearrangement links TRBV7-8 to TRBJ2-7; D is undetermined. This CDR3 is built from 13 residues. Per the germline V gene, CDR1 is SGHVS and CDR2 is FQNEAQ. Trimming took 0 bases from V and 2 from J, leaving 5 bases between them. The CDR3 DNA sequence: TGTGCCAGCAGCTTAGCCGCAGCCTACGAGCAGTACTTC. This gives the protein CASSLAAAYEQYF.

V is TRBV12-5 and J is TRBJ2-1, with TRBD1 matching 7 bases. Germline-derived CDR1 and CDR2 are LGHNT and FRNRAP. The trim removed 5 bases at V and 1 base at J, leaving 8 bases unmatched. The CDR3 has 16 residues. CDR3 sequence (DNA): TGTGCTAGTGGTCCGCCGGGACAGCTGTCCTACAATGAGCAGTTCTTC. It translates to CASGPPGQLSYNEQFF.

This clone has more than one count but fewer than ten. This rearrangement joins TRBV7-8 to TRBJ2-1; 13 bases align to TRBD2. This CDR3 has 20 residues. Trimming removed 5 bases from V and 2 bases from J; junction bases left unmatched: 15. Looked up from germline, CDR1 is SGHVS and CDR2 is FQNEAQ. Written as DNA, the CDR3 is TGTGCCAGCAGCGGGATAGGACTAGCGGGAGTTTTTAGCCCCTACAATGAGCAGTTCTTC. Encoded protein: CASSGIGLAGVFSPYNEQFF.

The V and J genes are TRBV3-1 (or the pseudogene TRBV3-2) and TRBJ2-1; TRBD2 is a possible D gene (5 bases). The CDR3 loop spans 15 amino acids. V lost 4 bases and J 6 bases, leaving 16 bases between the germline ends. Looked up from germline, CDR1 is LGHDT and CDR2 is YNNKEL (reference sequence). The DNA for the CDR3 is TGTGCCAGCAGCCTCAGAGGGTTCGGTCTCAATGAGCAGTTCTTC. This translates into CASSLRGFGLNEQFF.